A selection of T cell receptor beta chains follows, all from one sample in a study of blood T cell repertoires in COVID-19. Measured with immunoSEQ multiplex PCR; TCRdb has only the in-frame clones, and not every one. The data contain 400,000 or so clones, about 87% of them singletons. Sequenced: PBMCs or T cells enriched from blood (not recorded which). These receptors were taken from a man aged 40-49 years in a cohort exposed to, infected with or recovered from COVID-19 (not recorded which). The CDR3 runs from the conserved cysteine through the conserved F or W. Each record gives: D gene, J gene, clone size, V gene, CDR3 protein, CDR3 DNA. A D gene is named only where the DNA matches it firmly. Clone size appears in some rows only: once, few, many, or a class for an expanded clone.

TRBD2 TRBJ2-3 - TRBV5-4 CASSRTSGVTDTQYF TGTGCCAGCAGCCGGACTAGCGGGGTCACAGATACGCAGTATTTT
TRBD2 TRBJ2-3 - TRBV5-1 CASSAGTSGRAFTDTQYF TGCGCCAGCAGCGCCGGGACTAGCGGGAGGGCTTTCACAGATACGCAGTATTTT
- TRBJ2-1 - TRBV11-2 CASSLSRFSLVEQFF TGTGCCAGCAGCTTATCGCGGTTTAGTCTCGTTGAGCAGTTCTTC
- TRBJ1-1 few TRBV9 CASSVVPGNTEAFF TGTGCCAGCAGCGTAGTGCCCGGGAACACTGAAGCTTTCTTT
- TRBJ1-2 few TRBV9 CASAKDRSGYTF TGTGCCAGCGCCAAAGACAGGAGCGGCTACACCTTC
- TRBJ1-6 - TRBV27 CASFPQGSSYNSPLHF TGTGCCAGCTTTCCCCAGGGGAGCTCCTATAATTCACCCCTCCACTTT
TRBD2 TRBJ2-1 - TRBV3-1/TRBV3-2 CASSFSGNYNEQFF TGTGCCAGCAGCTTCAGCGGGAACTACAATGAGCAGTTCTTC
- TRBJ1-2 once TRBV28 CASSLAAVGGQDGYTF TGTGCCAGCAGTTTAGCCGCAGTCGGGGGTCAGGATGGCTACACCTTC
- TRBJ1-1 - TRBV18 CASSPRRTQAEAFF TGTGCCAGCTCACCACGGCGCACCCAGGCTGAAGCTTTCTTT
- TRBJ1-6 - TRBV11-2 CASSHSPSGSPLHF TGTGCCAGCAGCCACTCCCCCTCCGGGTCACCCCTCCACTTT
- TRBJ1-5 - TRBV28 CASSLDLGQPQHF TGTGCCAGCAGTTTAGATCTCGGGCAGCCCCAGCATTTT
- TRBJ2-4 - TRBV18 CASSPDTYGAKNIQYF TGTGCCAGCTCACCCGACACCTATGGGGCCAAAAACATTCAGTACTTC
TRBD2 TRBJ2-1 - TRBV6-5 CASDDGGSVNEQFF TGTGCCAGCGATGACGGCGGGAGCGTCAATGAGCAGTTCTTC